This T cell receptor beta chain was sequenced in a study of regulatory T cells in long-lasting Graves disease. Findings of the study overall: Persistent patients shared more public clonotypes (under 3,000) than newly diagnosed patients (approximately 1,000).

This clonotype has a handful of counts. Antigen specificity is unknown. Library construction for TCR beta used iRepertoire HTBI primers and Arm-PCR of CDR3 regions. In the authors' workflow: Sample data revealed approximately 56 TRBV and 14 TRBJ segments. Each CDR3 protein gets one entry after TCRdb re-called the multiplex PCR reads with MiXCR. TCRdb's processing, not the authors', yielded these V and J calls. The table records some 300,000 distinct CDR3 sequences, 22% of them present only once. Regarding time point: persistent/refractory GD, antithyroid drugs over 5 years with positive TRAb. PBMC RNA was the source of the TCR library. Sequenced here: peripheral blood mononuclear cells (PBMCs), sampled when the disease was refractory, from a patient treated with antithyroid drugs. The sequence came from a female donor with Graves disease.

Here the CDR3 DNA reads TGTGCCAGCAGCTTAGGGGGCGGGAGGGCATGGGAGACCCAGTACTTC. Translation gives CASSLGGGRAWETQYF. The gene calls are TRBV11-2 and TRBJ2-5, with 9 nucleotides matching TRBD2. Germline-derived CDR1 and CDR2 are SGHAT and FQNNGV. This CDR3 has 16 amino acids. Unmatched junction bases numbered 8, after V lost 1 base and J lost 5 bases. The variable domain in full, with the rest retrieved from reference TRBV11-2 and TRBJ2-5, is EAGVAQSPRYKIIEKRQSVAFWCNPISGHATLYWYQQILGQGPKLLIQFQNNGVVDDSQLPKDRFSAERLKGVDSTLKIQPAKLEDSAVYLCASSLGGGRAWETQYFGPGTRLLVL.